This T cell receptor beta chain was profiled in a study of ipilimumab plus nivolumab after autologous stem cell transplantation. For the study at large: The DLBCL group included primary refractory and relapsed cases.

TCRdb's table, derived via immunoSEQ multiplex PCR, lists solely in-frame clones and lacks some. The sample consists of about 83,000 clones, 75% to 85% of them appearing once. As for this clone: Its target is unknown.

Germline V gives CDR1 ENHRY, CDR2 SYGVKD. CDR3 length: 17 amino acids. V lost 0 bases and J lost 4; bases outside the gene matches: 7. Ipilimumab, 1 mg/kg, started 14 to 28 days after autologous transplant. Whole-study results and caveats: Authors suggest TCR repertoire, Treg phenotype and gut microbiota support further study.

This receptor was identified in a male donor with diffuse large B-cell lymphoma. This chain connects TRBV10-3 to TRBJ1-1; 11 positions match TRBD1. The sample consisted of PBMCs, taken in a trial of ipilimumab plus nivolumab as post-transplant consolidation. DNA for the CDR3: TGTGCCATCAGTGAGTCCCCTACCGGGACAGGGGGCACTGAAGCTTTCTTT. Translated: CAISESPTGTGGTEAFF.